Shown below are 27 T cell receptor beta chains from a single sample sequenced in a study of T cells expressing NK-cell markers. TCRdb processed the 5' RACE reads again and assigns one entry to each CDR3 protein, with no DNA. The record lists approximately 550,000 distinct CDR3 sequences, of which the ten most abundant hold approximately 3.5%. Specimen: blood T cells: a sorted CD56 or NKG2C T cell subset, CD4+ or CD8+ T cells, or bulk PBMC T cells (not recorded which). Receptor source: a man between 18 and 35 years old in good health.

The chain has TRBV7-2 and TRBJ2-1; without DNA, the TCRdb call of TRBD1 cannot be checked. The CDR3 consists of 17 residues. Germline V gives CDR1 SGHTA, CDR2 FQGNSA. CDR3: CASSSRKERISYNEQFF.

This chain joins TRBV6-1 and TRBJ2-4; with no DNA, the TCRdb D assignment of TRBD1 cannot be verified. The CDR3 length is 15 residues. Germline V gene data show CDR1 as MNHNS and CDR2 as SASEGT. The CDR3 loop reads CASSTGQGFVNIQYF.

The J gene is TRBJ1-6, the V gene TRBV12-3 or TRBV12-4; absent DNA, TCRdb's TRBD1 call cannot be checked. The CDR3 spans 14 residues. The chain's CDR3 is CASSPTGGNSPLHF.

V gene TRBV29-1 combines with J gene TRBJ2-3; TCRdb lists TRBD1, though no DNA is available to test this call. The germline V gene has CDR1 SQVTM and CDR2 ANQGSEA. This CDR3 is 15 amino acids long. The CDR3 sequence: CSVGIGAVSTDTQYF.

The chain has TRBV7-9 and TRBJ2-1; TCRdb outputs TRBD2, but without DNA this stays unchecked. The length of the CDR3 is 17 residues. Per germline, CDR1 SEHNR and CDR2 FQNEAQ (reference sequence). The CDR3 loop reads CASSPKGTGLATNEQFF.

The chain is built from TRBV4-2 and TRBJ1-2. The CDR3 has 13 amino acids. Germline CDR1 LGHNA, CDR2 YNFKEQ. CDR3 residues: CASSQVTNYGYTF.

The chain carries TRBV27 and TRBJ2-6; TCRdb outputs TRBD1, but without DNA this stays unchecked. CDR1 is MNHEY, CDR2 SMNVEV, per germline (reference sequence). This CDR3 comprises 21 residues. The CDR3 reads CASSWVPLGRTRNSGANVLTF.

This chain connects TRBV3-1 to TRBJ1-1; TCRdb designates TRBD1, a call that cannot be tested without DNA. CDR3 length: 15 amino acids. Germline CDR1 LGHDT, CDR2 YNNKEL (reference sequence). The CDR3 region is CASSQDPGRDTEAFF.

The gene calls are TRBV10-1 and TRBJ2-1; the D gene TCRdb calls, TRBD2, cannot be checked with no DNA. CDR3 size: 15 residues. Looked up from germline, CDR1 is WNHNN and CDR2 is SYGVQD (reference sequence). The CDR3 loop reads CASSGRAGNLNEQFF.

The CDR3 spells CAWSKGSGGYTGELFF. This sequence joins TRBV30 and TRBJ2-2; no DNA is available, so the TRBD2 call from TCRdb remains unchecked. This CDR3 spans 16 amino acids. The V gene's germline CDR1 is GTSNPN and CDR2 SVGIG (reference sequence).

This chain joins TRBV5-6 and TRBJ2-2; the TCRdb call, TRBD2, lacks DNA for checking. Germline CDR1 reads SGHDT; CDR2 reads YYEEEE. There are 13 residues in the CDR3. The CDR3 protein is CASRPMGEEELFF.

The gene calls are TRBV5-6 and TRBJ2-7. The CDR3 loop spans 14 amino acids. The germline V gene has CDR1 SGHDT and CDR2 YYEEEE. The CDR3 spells CASSSLETTYEQYF.

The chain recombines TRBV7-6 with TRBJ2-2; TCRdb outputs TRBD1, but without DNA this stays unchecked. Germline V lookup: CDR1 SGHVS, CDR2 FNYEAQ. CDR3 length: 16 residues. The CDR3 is CASSRKQGENTGELFF.

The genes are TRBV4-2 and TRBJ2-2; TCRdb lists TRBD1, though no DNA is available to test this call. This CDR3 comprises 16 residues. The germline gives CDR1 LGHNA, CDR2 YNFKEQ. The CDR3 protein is CASSLDRAKNTGELFF.

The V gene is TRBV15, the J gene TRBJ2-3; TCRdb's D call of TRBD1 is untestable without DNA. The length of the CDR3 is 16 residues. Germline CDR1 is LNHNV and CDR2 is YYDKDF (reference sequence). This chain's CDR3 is CATSRKQGQDLDTQYF. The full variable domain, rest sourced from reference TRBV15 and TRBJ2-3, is DAMVIQNPRYQVTQFGKPVTLSCSQTLNHNVMYWYQQKSSQAPKLLFHYYDKDFNNEADTPDNFQSRRPNTSFCFLDIRSPGLGDTAMYLCATSRKQGQDLDTQYFGPGTRLTVL.

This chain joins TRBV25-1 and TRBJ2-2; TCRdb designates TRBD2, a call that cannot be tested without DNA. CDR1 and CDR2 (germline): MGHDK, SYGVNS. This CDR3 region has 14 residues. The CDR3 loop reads CASSEGRVTGELFF. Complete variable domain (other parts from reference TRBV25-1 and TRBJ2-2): EADIYQTPRYLVIGTGKKITLECSQTMGHDKMYWYQQDPGMELHLIHYSYGVNSTEKGDLSSESTVSRIRTEHFPLTLESARPSHTSQYLCASSEGRVTGELFFGEGSRLTVL.

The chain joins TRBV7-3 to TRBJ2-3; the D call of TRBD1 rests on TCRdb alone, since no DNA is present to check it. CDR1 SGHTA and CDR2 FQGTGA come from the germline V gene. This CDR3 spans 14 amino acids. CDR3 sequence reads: CASSIGQSTDTQYF. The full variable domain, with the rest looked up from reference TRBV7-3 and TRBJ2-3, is GAGVSQTPSNKVTEKGKYVELRCDPISGHTALYWYRQSLGQGPEFLIYFQGTGAADDSGLPNDRFFAVRPEGSVSTLKIQRTERGDSAVYLCASSIGQSTDTQYFGPGTRLTVL.

The CDR3: CATGQGDYGYTF. The gene calls are TRBV6-2 or TRBV6-3 and TRBJ1-2; with no DNA, the TCRdb D assignment of TRBD1 cannot be verified. CDR3 length equals 12 residues. The germline gives CDR1 MNHEY, CDR2 SVGEGT.

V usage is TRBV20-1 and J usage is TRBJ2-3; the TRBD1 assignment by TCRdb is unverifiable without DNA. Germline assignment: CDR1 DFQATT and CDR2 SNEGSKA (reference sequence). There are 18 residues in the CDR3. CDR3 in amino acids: CSARGGTGAAADTDTQYF.

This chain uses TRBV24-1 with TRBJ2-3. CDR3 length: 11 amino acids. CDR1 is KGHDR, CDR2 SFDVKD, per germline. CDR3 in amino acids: CATEGRDTQYF.

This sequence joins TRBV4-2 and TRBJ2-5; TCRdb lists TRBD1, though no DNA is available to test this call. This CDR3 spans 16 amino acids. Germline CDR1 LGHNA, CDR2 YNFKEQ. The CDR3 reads CASSQVPTGGQETQYF.

The CDR3 region is CASSQWGGGKNTEAFF. The V and J genes are TRBV3-1 and TRBJ1-1; TCRdb's assignment of TRBD1 cannot be checked, as there is no DNA. The V gene's germline CDR1 is LGHDT and CDR2 YNNKEL (reference sequence). This CDR3 spans 16 amino acids.

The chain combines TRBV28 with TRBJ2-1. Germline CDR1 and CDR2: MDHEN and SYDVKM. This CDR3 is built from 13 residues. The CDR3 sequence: CASRLNSYNEQFF.

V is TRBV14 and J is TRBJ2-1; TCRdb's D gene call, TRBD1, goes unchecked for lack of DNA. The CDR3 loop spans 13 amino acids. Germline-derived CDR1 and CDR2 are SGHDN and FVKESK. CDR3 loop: CASSRSKGGEQFF.

The CDR3 here is CASSVGPSSGNTIYF. This chain uses TRBV9 with TRBJ1-3. From germline, CDR1 is SGDLS and CDR2 YYNGEE. The CDR3 has 15 amino acids. Looking up the rest from reference TRBV9 and TRBJ1-3 gives the full variable domain: DSGVTQTPKHLITATGQRVTLRCSPRSGDLSVYWYQQSLDQGLQFLIQYYNGEERAKGNILERFSAQQFPDLHSELNLSSLELGDSALYFCASSVGPSSGNTIYFGEGSWLTVV.

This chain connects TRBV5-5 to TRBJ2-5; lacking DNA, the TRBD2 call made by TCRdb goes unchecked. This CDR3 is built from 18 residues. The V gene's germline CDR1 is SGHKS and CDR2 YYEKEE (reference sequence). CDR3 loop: CASTPLADSGGGQETQYF.

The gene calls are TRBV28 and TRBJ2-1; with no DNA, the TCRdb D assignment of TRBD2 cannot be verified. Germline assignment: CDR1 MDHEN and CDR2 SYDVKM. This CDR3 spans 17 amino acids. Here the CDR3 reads CASSSVGTSGMRGEQFF.